This T cell receptor (beta chain) derives from a study of CD8+CD57+ T cells in acquired aplastic anemia. Study details: Quantities of DNA derived from sorted CD4+ and CD8+ cells averaged approximately 3 ug. Study findings and constraints: Patients shared some 29 CD8+ CDR3 sequences with controls.

This clonotype was counted many times. The target antigen is unknown. An expansion of CD8+CD57+ cells by flow cytometry had been shown in patients chosen for sequencing. Severe acquired aplastic anemia was present in every patient. Patients had undergone no therapy by the time their blood was sampled. According to the study, genomic DNA was the template for TCR beta VDJ and CDR3 profiling. Using its own MiXCR run on the reads, TCRdb lists one record per CDR3 protein. The sample gives about 470,000 distinct CDR3 sequences, approximately 32% of which show up once; nearly 0.85% is in the top ten. Germline V lookup: CDR1 SGHAT, CDR2 FQNNGV. After removal of 0 bases from V and 2 bases from J, the junction contained 5 bases not matched to a gene. CDR3 length: 16 amino acids.

Sequenced input: sorted CD4+, CD8+, or CD8+CD57+ T cells (not recorded which) from PBMCs. The receptor was isolated from a human donor with aplastic anemia. The chain links TRBV11-2 to TRBJ2-7; 9 positions agree with TRBD1. CDR3 sequence (DNA): TGTGCCAGCAGCTTAGACCCGGGACAGGGTGCCTACGAGCAGTACTTC. Protein: CASSLDPGQGAYEQYF.